Below, 21 T cell receptor beta chains from the same sample are listed, as sequenced in a study of Ad26.COV2.S vaccination and SARS-CoV-2 variants. The protocol was immunoSEQ multiplex PCR, while the TCRdb copy is restricted to in-frame clones and leaves out a portion. The sample consists of 300,000 to 400,000 clones, around 89% of them appearing once. Treatment specified: about 20 received Ad26.COV2.S at low or high dose, single or two shots; about 5 received placebo; per-sample allocation not given. The samples date from day 63 after the first vaccine or placebo injection. Here the sequenced sample was peripheral blood, taken in a trial of Ad26.COV2.S vaccine versus placebo. Every receptor here comes from a person between 18 and 65 years old who received the Ad26.COV2.S COVID-19 vaccine or a placebo.

The rearrangement uses TRBV11-2 and TRBJ2-5; a weak D match, TRBD2 (6 bases). Germline V gene lookup returns CDR1 SGHAT and CDR2 FQNNGV. The V end was cut by 5 bases, the J end by 5 bases, with 18 bases between. The CDR3 has 15 residues. CDR3 in DNA: TGTGCCAGCAGCCTGGCGGGACGGACGTTTGAGACCCAGTACTTC. This encodes CASSLAGRTFETQYF.

This clone was seen just once. The V and J genes are TRBV11-3 and TRBJ2-3; tentative D call: TRBD2 (6 bases). Germline V gives CDR1 SGHNT, CDR2 YENEEA. This CDR3 spans 16 amino acids. V lost 2 bases to trimming and J lost 7 bases, with 19 bases between them. CDR3 in DNA: TGTGCCAGCAGCTTATTGTCTGAGACCGGGACTCATACGCAGTATTTT. Its translation: CASSLLSETGTHTQYF.

This sequence joins TRBV3-1 (or the pseudogene TRBV3-2) and TRBJ1-3; 8 nucleotides match TRBD1. The ends lost 0 bases at V and 0 bases at J; junction bases unmatched: 10. Germline lookup yields CDR1 LGHDT and CDR2 YNNKEL (reference sequence). The CDR3 contains 19 residues. The chain's CDR3 is CASSQEFGQGLHSGNTIYF. CDR3 nucleotides: TGTGCCAGCAGCCAAGAGTTCGGACAGGGCTTACACTCTGGAAACACCATATATTTT.

The chain links TRBV29-1 to TRBJ1-2; maybe TRBD1 (5 bases). Germline V gene data show CDR1 as SQVTM and CDR2 as ANQGSEA. V was shortened by 1 base and J by 3 bases, with 15 bases between the two germline ends. The CDR3 consists of 15 residues. The CDR3 sequence: CSVEVRVSVDYGYTF. Written as DNA, the CDR3 is TGCAGCGTTGAAGTCAGGGTGTCGGTGGACTATGGCTACACCTTC. The full variable domain, in which reference TRBV29-1 and TRBJ1-2 provide the parts outside the CDR3, is SAVISQKPSRDICQRGTSLTIQCQVDSQVTMMFWYRQQPGQSLTLIATANQGSEATYESGFVIDKFPISRPNLTFSTLTVSNMSPEDSSIYLCSVEVRVSVDYGYTFGSGTRLTVV.

The rearrangement joins TRBV6-1 to TRBJ2-6, with D unclear. V lost 0 bases to trimming and J lost 2 bases, with 8 bases between them. The length of the CDR3 is 16 residues. Germline-derived CDR1 and CDR2 are MNHNS and SASEGT. The CDR3 sequence is CASSEAGVTGANVLTF. The CDR3 DNA sequence: TGTGCCAGCAGTGAAGCTGGAGTTACTGGGGCCAACGTCCTGACTTTC.

The chain is built from TRBV5-6 and TRBJ1-1, with a weak D call TRBD1 (5 bases). V was cut by 3 bases and J by 1 base, with 16 bases left in between. Germline V gives CDR1 SGHDT, CDR2 YYEEEE. The CDR3 covers 16 residues. The CDR3 nucleotides are TGTGCCAGCAGCTGGCCTCACAGTGGGGGGAACACTGAAGCTTTCTTT. Encoded protein: CASSWPHSGGNTEAFF.

The rearrangement uses TRBV19 and TRBJ1-1; 10 nucleotides match TRBD1. V trimming: 5 bases; J trimming: 8 bases; junction bases outside the gene matches: 14. This CDR3 is 16 amino acids long. Germline assignment: CDR1 LNHDA and CDR2 SQIVND (reference sequence). CDR3 bases: TGTGCCAGTAGTGTCCCACGACAGGGGGCGCTTTGGGAAGCTTTCTTT. Encoded protein: CASSVPRQGALWEAFF.

This chain links TRBV9 with TRBJ2-7; 9 positions agree with TRBD1. The junction had 7 bases not matched to a gene; V was cut back by 3 bases and J by 3 bases. Germline CDR1 and CDR2: SGDLS and YYNGEE. This CDR3 is built from 15 residues. The CDR3 DNA is TGTGCCAGCAGCGCTGCCGGGACAGGGATCTACGAGCAGTACTTC. Its protein product is CASSAAGTGIYEQYF.

As for this clone: The junction shows a germline mismatch at one end, possibly a read error. V gene TRBV7-7 combines with J gene TRBJ2-5; TRBD1 or TRBD2 may be the D gene (5 bases each). The CDR3 runs to 14 residues. Germline values: CDR1 SSHAT, CDR2 FNYEAQ (reference sequence). The DNA for the CDR3 is TGTGCTAGCAGCTTAGCGCAGGGCGCCGATGCCCAGTACTTC. Protein sequence: CASSLAQGADAQYF.

The rearrangement joins TRBV11-2 to TRBJ2-5; the D is unclear. This CDR3 is built from 15 residues. Trimming left V 5 bases short and J 1 base short, with 14 bases between. The germline V gene encodes CDR1 SGHAT and CDR2 FQNNGV. The CDR3 reads CASSPEVGSQETQYF. The CDR3 DNA reads as TGTGCCAGCAGCCCAGAAGTGGGATCCCAAGAGACCCAGTACTTC.

This rearrangement joins TRBV5-1 to TRBJ2-3, with 15 bases identical to TRBD2. Trimming at V came to 3 bases and at J to 0 bases, leaving 11 bases not matched to a gene. This CDR3 spans 20 amino acids. Germline lookup yields CDR1 SGHRS and CDR2 YFSETQ. CDR3 coding DNA: TGCGCCAGCAGCTCACCCGGGGGACTAGCGGGAGGCGGGAGCACAGATACGCAGTATTTT. Protein sequence: CASSSPGGLAGGGSTDTQYF.

The chain joins TRBV12-5 to TRBJ1-1; D not certain. CDR1 LGHNT and CDR2 FRNRAP come from the germline V gene. This CDR3 is built from 12 residues. The V end lost 5 bases, the J end lost 5 bases, and 9 bases lay between the germline ends. CDR3 in DNA: TGTGCTAGTGGTCCTGCGTTAACTGAAGCTTTCTTT. This codes for CASGPALTEAFF.

The chain joins TRBV15 to TRBJ1-5, with D possibly matching TRBD1 (5 bases). Germline CDR1 is LNHNV and CDR2 is YYDKDF (reference sequence). The CDR3 consists of 13 residues. Trimming pared 0 bases from V and 5 bases from J, leaving 5 bases between. Here the CDR3 reads CATSREGDQPQHF. CDR3 nucleotide sequence: TGTGCCACCAGCAGAGAAGGGGATCAGCCCCAGCATTTT.

CDR3 in DNA: TGTGCCAGCACTACTGGTGGGAGGGCCTTTCCGTTCTTC. It codes for CASTTGGRAFPFF. V gene TRBV6-5 combines with J gene TRBJ2-1; 7 bases agree with TRBD2. The CDR3 runs to 13 residues. J lost 15 bases, V lost 7 bases, and 15 bases had no gene match. Germline CDR1 MNHEY, CDR2 SVGAGI.

This sequence joins TRBV7-9 and TRBJ1-2; no clear D gene. The CDR3 is 12 amino acids. V was shortened by 2 bases and J by 8 bases, with 9 bases between the two germline ends. From germline, CDR1 is SEHNR and CDR2 FQNEAQ (reference sequence). The DNA of the CDR3 is TGTGCCAGCAGCTTACTAACTGACGGCTACACCTTC. This translates into CASSLLTDGYTF.

The CDR3 DNA follows: TGTGCCAGTAGTATGACAGGGCCCTACGAGCAGTACTTC. Protein sequence: CASSMTGPYEQYF. This chain links TRBV19 with TRBJ2-7, with 7 bases identical to TRBD1. Germline trimming cut 3 bases from V and 2 bases from J; bases unmatched to any gene: 1. CDR1 is LNHDA, CDR2 SQIVND, per germline (reference sequence). This CDR3 has 13 amino acids.

J is TRBJ2-7 and V is TRBV28; TRBD1 is a possible D gene (6 bases). CDR3 length equals 15 residues. Trimming removed 10 bases from V and 3 bases from J, with 22 bases in between. Germline V gives CDR1 MDHEN, CDR2 SYDVKM. CDR3 coding DNA: TGTGCCACCAAGGACGATAGGACAGACCTCTACGAGCAGTACTTC. Its translation is CATKDDRTDLYEQYF. The full variable domain, rest sourced from reference TRBV28 and TRBJ2-7, is DVKVTQSSRYLVKRTGEKVFLECVQDMDHENMFWYRQDPGLGLRLIYFSYDVKMKEKGDIPEGYSVSREKKERFSLILESASTNQTSMYLCATKDDRTDLYEQYFGPGTRLTVT.

The rearrangement links TRBV28 to TRBJ2-1; the D gene is possibly TRBD2 (6 bases). This CDR3 is 15 amino acids long. Germline assignment: CDR1 MDHEN and CDR2 SYDVKM. Trimming took 7 bases from V and 5 from J, leaving 18 bases between them. CDR3 loop: CASTHMGGRDNEQFF. CDR3 nucleotide sequence: TGTGCCAGCACCCATATGGGAGGTCGGGACAATGAGCAGTTCTTC.

The V gene is TRBV4-2, the J gene TRBJ2-7; 11 nucleotides match TRBD1. This CDR3 has 13 residues. Germline CDR1 reads LGHNA; CDR2 reads YNFKEQ. The ends lost 5 bases at V and 5 bases at J; junction bases unmatched: 2. CDR3 bases: TGTGCCAGCAGCTTGGGACAGGGGGACGAGCAGTACTTC. This gives the protein CASSLGQGDEQYF.

The rearrangement joins TRBV19 to TRBJ2-3; 8 nucleotides agree with TRBD2. Germline V gives CDR1 LNHDA, CDR2 SQIVND (reference sequence). V was pared by 0 bases and J by 5 bases, with 10 bases of the junction left unmatched. The CDR3 has 17 amino acids. The CDR3 region is CASSIDGLAGPKDTQYF. The CDR3 region has the DNA TGTGCCAGTAGTATAGATGGGTTAGCGGGGCCAAAAGATACGCAGTATTTT.

This chain links TRBV4-1 with TRBJ1-1; unclear D gene. The CDR3 covers 14 residues. V shed 0 bases and J shed 5 bases, with 10 bases lying between them. Germline values: CDR1 MGHRA, CDR2 YSYEKL. The CDR3 here is CASSQDLERTEAFF. The CDR3 DNA is TGCGCCAGCAGCCAAGACCTAGAAAGGACTGAAGCTTTCTTT.